The 15 T cell receptor beta chains given below trace back to one sample, sequenced in a study of OX40 agonist ivuxolimab in advanced cancers. TCRdb's copy holds only in-frame clones and misses some; the assay was immunoSEQ multiplex PCR. The sample gives 55,000 to 80,000 clones, about four fifths of which show up once; around 10% is in the top ten. The specimen comprised CD4+ or CD8+ T cells sorted from blood, sampled in a trial of the OX40 agonist ivuxolimab. These receptors were taken from an adult with an advanced solid tumor such as melanoma, head and neck, liver or kidney cancer.

The chain employs TRBV5-1 and TRBJ1-3; D ambiguous. Germline V gene sequence: CDR1 SGHRS, CDR2 YFSETQ. V was clipped by 3 bases and J by 2 bases, with 12 bases between them. The CDR3 spans 15 residues. The CDR3 reads CASSSEGSTGNTIYF. Here the CDR3 DNA reads TGCGCCAGCAGCTCTGAGGGCAGCACTGGAAACACCATATATTTT.

This clone was observed a single time. The CDR3 loop reads CASSATQGGEETQYF. As DNA, the CDR3 is TGTGCCAGCAGTGCGACTCAGGGGGGAGAGGAGACCCAGTACTTC. The rearrangement joins TRBV27 to TRBJ2-5, with D possibly matching TRBD1 (7 bases). The ends were cut back, 5 bases at V and 5 bases at J, with 18 bases in the middle. The CDR3 contains 15 residues. In germline, CDR1 is MNHEY, CDR2 SMNVEV (reference sequence).

As DNA, the CDR3 is TGTGCCAGCAGGGTCACAGGGGGGTATGGCTACACCTTC. It translates to CASRVTGGYGYTF. The chain is built from TRBV6-5 and TRBJ1-2, with 8 bases matching TRBD1. Germline CDR1 reads MNHEY; CDR2 reads SVGAGI. J lost 5 bases, V lost 6 bases, and 5 bases had no gene match. This CDR3 has 13 amino acids.

DNA of the CDR3: TGTGCCAGTAACTCCGGGACAGGCCTCAATCAGCCCCAGCATTTT. Amino acids: CASNSGTGLNQPQHF. The V and J genes are TRBV19 and TRBJ1-5; 8 bases agree with TRBD1. Germline assignment: CDR1 LNHDA and CDR2 SQIVND (reference sequence). The CDR3 has 15 residues. Germline trimming cut 7 bases from V and 3 bases from J; bases unmatched to any gene: 8.

The chain joins TRBV9 to TRBJ2-7, with D possibly being TRBD1 or TRBD2 (5 bases each). V shed 3 bases and J shed 10 bases, with 23 bases lying between them. The CDR3 loop spans 15 amino acids. CDR1 and CDR2 (germline): SGDLS, YYNGEE. CDR3 protein: CASSGTGTNLEAQYF. In DNA, the CDR3 is TGTGCCAGCAGCGGCACCGGGACGAATCTTGAGGCCCAGTACTTC.

The chain joins TRBV7-3 to TRBJ1-1; tentative D call: TRBD1 (6 bases). There are 18 residues in the CDR3. The germline gives CDR1 SGHTA, CDR2 FQGTGA. V was pared by 2 bases and J by 3 bases, with 22 bases between. The CDR3: CASSLRGAPGHGDTEAFF. DNA for the CDR3: TGTGCCAGCAGCTTACGGGGCGCCCCGGGACACGGCGACACTGAAGCTTTCTTT.

The chain has TRBV6-4 and TRBJ1-2; no reliable D call. The CDR3 loop spans 18 amino acids. Germline V gives CDR1 MRHNA, CDR2 SNTAGT. V was pared by 0 bases and J by 0 bases, with 17 bases between. The CDR3 region is CASSDSREPRAPNYGYTF. The CDR3 bases are TGTGCCAGCAGTGACTCAAGAGAACCGAGGGCACCTAACTATGGCTACACCTTC.

The chain couples TRBV5-8 to TRBJ2-7; maybe TRBD1 (5 bases). This CDR3 contains 15 residues. Trimming shortened V by 0 bases and J by 5 bases, and 15 bases separated the two germline ends. Germline V lookup: CDR1 SGHTS, CDR2 YDEGEE. The CDR3 DNA follows: TGTGCCAGCAGCTTGGCAGGGTACACGCTCCACGAGCAGTACTTC. It translates to CASSLAGYTLHEQYF.

The chain employs TRBV5-1 and TRBJ1-1; D is unresolved. The CDR3 extends over 14 amino acids. Deletions cut 2 bases from V and 1 base from J, with 9 bases between. The germline CDR1 and CDR2 sequences are SGHRS and YFSETQ. The CDR3 region is CASSFLGPNTEAFF. The CDR3 region has the DNA TGCGCCAGCAGCTTCCTTGGACCGAACACTGAAGCTTTCTTT.

The sample holds a few counts of this clone. A read error may account for a junction end that differs from germline. J is TRBJ2-5 and V is TRBV18; TRBD2 is a possible D gene (6 bases). The CDR3 length is 13 residues. Germline V CDR1 and CDR2: KGHSH, LQKENI. The CDR3 nucleotides read TGTGCCAGCTCCCCACGCGGGGTAGAGACCCAGTACTTC. This sequence encodes CASSPRGVETQYF.

V is TRBV4-3 and J is TRBJ1-1; D gene unclear. The CDR3 totals 15 residues. Germline values: CDR1 LGHNA, CDR2 YSLEER. V lost 2 bases and J 1 base, leaving 11 bases between the germline ends. The CDR3 sequence: CASSQQTWKNTEAFF. The CDR3 DNA is TGCGCCAGCAGCCAACAGACGTGGAAGAACACTGAAGCTTTCTTT.

The table lists this clone with a few counts. The CDR3 DNA sequence: TGCGCCAGCGGATCCGGGACACCTGGGGCCAACGTCCTGACTTTC. It codes for CASGSGTPGANVLTF. The V and J genes are TRBV5-1 and TRBJ2-6; the D gene is possibly TRBD1 (6 bases). This CDR3 has 15 amino acids. The ends were cut back, 7 bases at V and 2 bases at J, with 13 bases in the middle. Germline loops: CDR1 SGHRS, CDR2 YFSETQ.

This chain connects TRBV30 to TRBJ1-5; the match to TRBD1 covers 9 bases. The CDR3 is 16 amino acids. The V and J ends lost 0 bases and 0 bases, in that order; junction bases with no gene match: 3. Germline V gives CDR1 GTSNPN, CDR2 SVGIG (reference sequence). CDR3 coding DNA: TGTGCCTGGAGTGTGGGGACAGGGTTTAGCAATCAGCCCCAGCATTTT. Protein product: CAWSVGTGFSNQPQHF.

The rearrangement uses TRBV9 and TRBJ2-2; no clear D gene. Looked up from germline, CDR1 is SGDLS and CDR2 is YYNGEE. V dropped 0 bases and J dropped 0 bases, with 9 bases sitting between them. There are 16 residues in the CDR3. CDR3: CASSVVVGTNTGELFF. The CDR3 DNA reads as TGTGCCAGCAGCGTAGTAGTGGGGACGAACACCGGGGAGCTGTTTTTT.

The chain recombines TRBV5-8 with TRBJ2-1, with TRBD2 identical over 13 bases. The germline V gene encodes CDR1 SGHTS and CDR2 YDEGEE. The CDR3 consists of 17 residues. The J segment lost 1 base and the V segment lost 4 bases, leaving 5 bases of the junction unmatched. CDR3: CASSLTSGRSSYNEQFF. The CDR3 DNA follows: TGTGCCAGCAGCCTGACTAGCGGGAGGTCTTCCTACAATGAGCAGTTCTTC.